These 9 T cell receptor beta chains were all obtained from the same sample, sequenced in a study of cytomegalovirus exposure and HLA in healthy donors (dated by TCRdb to the late 2010s). The receptor library was made with the immunoSEQ multiplex PCR assay. For the multiplex PCR, a mixture combining 60 forward primers for TCR Vbeta segments and 13 reverse primers for TCR Jbeta segments was used. In its TCRdb copy, this immuneACCESS table keeps in-frame sequences only and misses some clones. Where compared with another copy, unresolved V genes explain less than half of these, and the others have no known cause. The sample has around 100,000 clones on record, approximately 85% of them singletons. Over 5% of the sample lies in the top ten. Sequencing was done on a sample of PBMCs. The receptors shown here come from a man aged 35-49 years in good health and CMV-seropositive.

The chain carries TRBV5-1 and TRBJ1-5; maybe TRBD1 (6 bases). This CDR3 contains 15 residues. Trimming left V 4 bases short and J 3 bases short, with 14 bases between. CDR1 and CDR2 (germline): SGHRS, YFSETQ. CDR3 nucleotides: TGCGCCAGCAGCAGGACGACAGGCGCCAATCAGCCCCAGCATTTT. It codes for CASSRTTGANQPQHF.

The chain carries TRBV27 and TRBJ2-7; D is unresolved. This CDR3 has 15 amino acids. The germline V and J ends were trimmed by 6 bases and 0 bases, with 15 bases remaining between them. From germline, CDR1 is MNHEY and CDR2 SMNVEV (reference sequence). The CDR3 DNA reads as TGTGCCAGCAGGAACTCAATGTGGGCCTCCTACGAGCAGTACTTC. It codes for CASRNSMWASYEQYF.

The chain carries TRBV2 and TRBJ2-4, with 7 bases aligning to TRBD1. V shed 4 bases and J 7 bases; nucleotides not matched to a gene: 10. The CDR3 spans 15 residues. Germline CDR1 reads SNHLY; CDR2 reads FYNNEI. CDR3 loop: CASSAGTVKGNIQYF. The CDR3 nucleotides are TGTGCCAGCAGTGCCGGGACAGTTAAAGGGAACATTCAGTACTTC.

The chain links TRBV6-5 to TRBJ1-5, with TRBD1 matching 7 bases. The germline CDR1 and CDR2 sequences are MNHEY and SVGAGI. CDR3 length: 15 amino acids. V lost 7 bases and J lost 2; bases outside the gene matches: 8. The CDR3 bases are TGTGCCAGCACCACGCGACAGGGAGGCAATCAGCCCCAGCATTTT. This sequence encodes CASTTRQGGNQPQHF.

This chain joins TRBV10-3 and TRBJ2-7, with D unclear. CDR1 is ENHRY and CDR2 is SYGVKD in the germline V gene. CDR3 size: 13 residues. Trimming removed 3 bases from V and 2 bases from J, with 8 bases in between. The CDR3 DNA reads TGTGCCATCAGTGACGCCTCTACCTACGAGCAGTACTTC. It encodes CAISDASTYEQYF.

This clone was observed once. This chain connects TRBV28 to TRBJ1-1, with TRBD1 as a possible D gene (5 bases). Trimming removed 3 bases from V and 0 bases from J, with 14 bases in between. Germline V CDR1 and CDR2: MDHEN, SYDVKM. This CDR3 contains 16 residues. This CDR3 is CASSLGSGGLNTEAFF. Written as DNA, the CDR3 is TGTGCCAGCAGTTTGGGGTCCGGGGGGTTGAACACTGAAGCTTTCTTT.

The chain couples TRBV9 to TRBJ2-1; a weak D match, TRBD2 (5 bases). The CDR3 loop spans 17 amino acids. The germline CDR1 and CDR2 sequences are SGDLS and YYNGEE. V lost 0 bases, J lost 10 bases, and 23 bases lay in between. The CDR3 DNA is TGTGCCAGCAGCGTAGCCGGAAGGGAGAGGGTTACTCGGGAGCAGTTCTTC. Translated, it gives CASSVAGRERVTREQFF.

This clone was counted only a few times. This chain uses TRBV7-2 with TRBJ1-1; possible D gene TRBD1, 5 bases. The V and J ends lost 0 bases and 1 base respectively, with 9 bases between them. CDR3 length: 15 amino acids. The germline V gene has CDR1 SGHTA and CDR2 FQGNSA. Written as DNA, the CDR3 is TGTGCCAGCAGCTTAGCGCCCACAGGGAACACTGAAGCTTTCTTT. Residues: CASSLAPTGNTEAFF.

J is TRBJ1-2 and V is TRBV19; maybe TRBD1 (6 bases). V lost 6 bases to trimming and J lost 0 bases, with 11 bases between them. The V gene's germline CDR1 is LNHDA and CDR2 SQIVND (reference sequence). CDR3 length equals 14 residues. As DNA, the CDR3 is TGTGCCAGTAGCCGAGGACAGACTAACTATGGCTACACCTTC. As protein: CASSRGQTNYGYTF.